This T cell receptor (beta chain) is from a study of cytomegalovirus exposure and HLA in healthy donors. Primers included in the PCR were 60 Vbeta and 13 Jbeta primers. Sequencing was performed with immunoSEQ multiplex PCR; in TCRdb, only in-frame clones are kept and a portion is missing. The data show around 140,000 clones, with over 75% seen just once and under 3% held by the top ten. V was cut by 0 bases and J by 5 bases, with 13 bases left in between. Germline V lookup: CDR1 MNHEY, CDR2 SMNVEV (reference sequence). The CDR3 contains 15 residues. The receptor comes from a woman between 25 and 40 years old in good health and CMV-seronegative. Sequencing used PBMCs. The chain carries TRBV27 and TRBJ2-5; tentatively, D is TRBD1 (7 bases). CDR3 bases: TGTGCCAGCAGTTTATCGCAGGGGGGCGGGGAGACCCAGTACTTC. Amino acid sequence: CASSLSQGGGETQYF.